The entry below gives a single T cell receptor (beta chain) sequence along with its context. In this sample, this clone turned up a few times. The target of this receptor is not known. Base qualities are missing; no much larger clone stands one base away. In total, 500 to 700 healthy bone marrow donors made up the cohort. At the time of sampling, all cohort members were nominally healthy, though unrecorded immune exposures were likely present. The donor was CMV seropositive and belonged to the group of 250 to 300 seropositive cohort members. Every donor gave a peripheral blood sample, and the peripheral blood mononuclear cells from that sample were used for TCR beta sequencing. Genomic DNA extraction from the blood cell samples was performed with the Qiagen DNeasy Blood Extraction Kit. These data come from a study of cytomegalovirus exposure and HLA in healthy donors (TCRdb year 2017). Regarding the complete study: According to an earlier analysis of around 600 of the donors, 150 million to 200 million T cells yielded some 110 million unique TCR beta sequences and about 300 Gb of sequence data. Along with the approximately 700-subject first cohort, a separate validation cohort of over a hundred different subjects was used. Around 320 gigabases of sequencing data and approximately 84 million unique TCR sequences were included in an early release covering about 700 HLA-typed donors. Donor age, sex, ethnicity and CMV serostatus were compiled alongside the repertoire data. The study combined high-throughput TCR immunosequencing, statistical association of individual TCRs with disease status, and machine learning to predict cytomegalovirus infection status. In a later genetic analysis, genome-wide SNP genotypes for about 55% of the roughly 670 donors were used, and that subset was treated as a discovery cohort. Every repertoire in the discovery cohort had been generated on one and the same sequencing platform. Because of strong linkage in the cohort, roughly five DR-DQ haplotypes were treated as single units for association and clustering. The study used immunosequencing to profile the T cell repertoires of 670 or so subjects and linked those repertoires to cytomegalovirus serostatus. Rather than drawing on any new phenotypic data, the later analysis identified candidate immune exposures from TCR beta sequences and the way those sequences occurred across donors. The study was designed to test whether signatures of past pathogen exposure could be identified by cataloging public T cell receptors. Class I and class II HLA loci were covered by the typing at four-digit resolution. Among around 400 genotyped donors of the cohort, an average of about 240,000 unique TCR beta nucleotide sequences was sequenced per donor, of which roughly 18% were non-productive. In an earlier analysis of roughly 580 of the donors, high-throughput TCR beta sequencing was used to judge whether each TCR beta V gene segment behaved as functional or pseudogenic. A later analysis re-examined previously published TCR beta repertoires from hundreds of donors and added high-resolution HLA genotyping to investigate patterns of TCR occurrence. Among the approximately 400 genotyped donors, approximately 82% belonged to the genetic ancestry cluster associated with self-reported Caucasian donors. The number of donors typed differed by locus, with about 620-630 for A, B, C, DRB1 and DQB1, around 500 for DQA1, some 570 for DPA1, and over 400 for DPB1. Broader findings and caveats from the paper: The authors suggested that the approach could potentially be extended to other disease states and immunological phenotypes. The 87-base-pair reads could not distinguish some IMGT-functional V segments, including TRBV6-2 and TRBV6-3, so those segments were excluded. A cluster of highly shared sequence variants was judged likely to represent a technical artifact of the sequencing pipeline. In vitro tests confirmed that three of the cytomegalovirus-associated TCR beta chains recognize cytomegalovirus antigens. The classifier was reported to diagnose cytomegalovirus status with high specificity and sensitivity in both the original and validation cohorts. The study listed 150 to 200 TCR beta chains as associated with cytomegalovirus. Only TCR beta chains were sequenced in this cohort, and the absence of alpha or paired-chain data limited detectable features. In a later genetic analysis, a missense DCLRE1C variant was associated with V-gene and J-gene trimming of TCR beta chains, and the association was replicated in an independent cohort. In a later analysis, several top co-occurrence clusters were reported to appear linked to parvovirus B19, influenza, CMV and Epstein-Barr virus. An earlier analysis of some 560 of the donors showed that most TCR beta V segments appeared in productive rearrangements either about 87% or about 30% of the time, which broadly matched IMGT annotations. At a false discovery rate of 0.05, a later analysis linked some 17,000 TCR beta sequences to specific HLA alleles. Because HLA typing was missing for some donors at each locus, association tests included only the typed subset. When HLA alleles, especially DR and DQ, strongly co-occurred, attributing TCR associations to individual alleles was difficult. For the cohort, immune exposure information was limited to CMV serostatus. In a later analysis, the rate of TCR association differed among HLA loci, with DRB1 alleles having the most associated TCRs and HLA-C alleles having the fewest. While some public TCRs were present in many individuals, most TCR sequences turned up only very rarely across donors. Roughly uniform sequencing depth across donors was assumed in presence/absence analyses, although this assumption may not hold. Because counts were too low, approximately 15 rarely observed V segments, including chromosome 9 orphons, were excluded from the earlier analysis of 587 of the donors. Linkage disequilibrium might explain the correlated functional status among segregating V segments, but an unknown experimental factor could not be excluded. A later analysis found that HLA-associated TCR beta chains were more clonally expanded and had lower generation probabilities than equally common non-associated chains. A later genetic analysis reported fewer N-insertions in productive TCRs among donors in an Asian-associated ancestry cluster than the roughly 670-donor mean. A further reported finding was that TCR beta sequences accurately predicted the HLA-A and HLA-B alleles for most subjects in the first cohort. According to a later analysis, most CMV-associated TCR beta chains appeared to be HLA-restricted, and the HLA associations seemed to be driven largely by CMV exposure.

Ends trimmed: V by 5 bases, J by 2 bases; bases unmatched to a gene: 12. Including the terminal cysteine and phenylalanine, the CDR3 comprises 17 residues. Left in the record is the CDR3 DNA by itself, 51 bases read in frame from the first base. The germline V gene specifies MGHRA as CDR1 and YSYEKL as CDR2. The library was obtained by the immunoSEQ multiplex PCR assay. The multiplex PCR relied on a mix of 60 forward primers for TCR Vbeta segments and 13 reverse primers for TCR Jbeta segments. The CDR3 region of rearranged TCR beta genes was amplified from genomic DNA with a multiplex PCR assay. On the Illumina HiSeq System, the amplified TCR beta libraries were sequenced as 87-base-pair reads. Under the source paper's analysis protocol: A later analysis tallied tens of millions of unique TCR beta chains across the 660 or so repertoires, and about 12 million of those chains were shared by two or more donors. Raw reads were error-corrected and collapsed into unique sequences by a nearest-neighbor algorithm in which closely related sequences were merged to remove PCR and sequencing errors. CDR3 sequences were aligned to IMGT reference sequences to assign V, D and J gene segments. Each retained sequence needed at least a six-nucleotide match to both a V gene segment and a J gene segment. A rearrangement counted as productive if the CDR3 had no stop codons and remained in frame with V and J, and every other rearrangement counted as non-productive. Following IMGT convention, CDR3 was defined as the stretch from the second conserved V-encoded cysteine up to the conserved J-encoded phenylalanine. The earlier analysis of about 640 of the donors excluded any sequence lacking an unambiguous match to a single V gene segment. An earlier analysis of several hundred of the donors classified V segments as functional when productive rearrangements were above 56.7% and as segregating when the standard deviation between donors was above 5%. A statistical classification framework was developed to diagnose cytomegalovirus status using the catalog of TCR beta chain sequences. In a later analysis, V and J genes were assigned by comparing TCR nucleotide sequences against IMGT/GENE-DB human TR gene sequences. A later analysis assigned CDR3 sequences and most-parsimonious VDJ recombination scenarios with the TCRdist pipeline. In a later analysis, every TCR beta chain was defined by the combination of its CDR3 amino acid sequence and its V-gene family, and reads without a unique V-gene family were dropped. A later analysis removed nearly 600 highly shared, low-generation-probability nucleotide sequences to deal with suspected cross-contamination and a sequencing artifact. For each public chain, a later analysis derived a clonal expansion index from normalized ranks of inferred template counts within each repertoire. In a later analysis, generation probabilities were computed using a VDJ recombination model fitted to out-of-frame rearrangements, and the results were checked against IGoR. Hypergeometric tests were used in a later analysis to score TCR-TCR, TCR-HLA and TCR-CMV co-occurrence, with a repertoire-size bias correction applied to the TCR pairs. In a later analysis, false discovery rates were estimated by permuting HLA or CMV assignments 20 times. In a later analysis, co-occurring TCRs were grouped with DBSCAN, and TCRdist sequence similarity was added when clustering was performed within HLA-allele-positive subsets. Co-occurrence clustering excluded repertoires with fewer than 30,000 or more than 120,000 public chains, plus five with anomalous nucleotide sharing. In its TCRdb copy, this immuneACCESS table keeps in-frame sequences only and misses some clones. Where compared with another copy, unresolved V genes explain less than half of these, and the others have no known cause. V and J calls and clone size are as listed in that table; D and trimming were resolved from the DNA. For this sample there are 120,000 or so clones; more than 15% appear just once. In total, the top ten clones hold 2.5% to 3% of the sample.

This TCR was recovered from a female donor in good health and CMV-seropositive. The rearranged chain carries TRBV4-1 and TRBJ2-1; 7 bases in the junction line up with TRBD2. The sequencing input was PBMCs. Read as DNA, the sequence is TGCGCCAGCAGCTTAAGTAGGGCTAGCGGAGCCTACAATGAGCAGTTCTTC. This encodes CASSLSRASGAYNEQFF.